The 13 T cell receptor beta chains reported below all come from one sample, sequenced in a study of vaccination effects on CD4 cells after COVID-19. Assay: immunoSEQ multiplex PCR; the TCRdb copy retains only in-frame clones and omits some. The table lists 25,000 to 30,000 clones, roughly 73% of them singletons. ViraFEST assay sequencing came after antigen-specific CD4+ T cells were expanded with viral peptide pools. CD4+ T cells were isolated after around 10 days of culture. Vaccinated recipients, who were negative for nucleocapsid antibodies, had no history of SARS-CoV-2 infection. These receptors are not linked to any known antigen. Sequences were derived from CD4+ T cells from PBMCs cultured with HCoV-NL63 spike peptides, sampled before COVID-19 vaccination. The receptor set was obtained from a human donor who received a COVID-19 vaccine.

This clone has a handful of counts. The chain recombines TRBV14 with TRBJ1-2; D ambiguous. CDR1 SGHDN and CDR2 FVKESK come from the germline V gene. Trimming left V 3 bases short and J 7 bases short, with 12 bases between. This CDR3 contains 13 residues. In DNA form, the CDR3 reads TGTGCCAGCAGCCAGGGGTTGCTCGGTGGCTACACCTTC. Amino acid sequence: CASSQGLLGGYTF.

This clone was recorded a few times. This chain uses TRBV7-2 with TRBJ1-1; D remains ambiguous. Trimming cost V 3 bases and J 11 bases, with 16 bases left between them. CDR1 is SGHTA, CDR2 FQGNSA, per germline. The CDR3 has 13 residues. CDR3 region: CASSFGPSLAAFF. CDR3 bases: TGTGCCAGCAGCTTTGGGCCATCCCTCGCGGCTTTCTTT.

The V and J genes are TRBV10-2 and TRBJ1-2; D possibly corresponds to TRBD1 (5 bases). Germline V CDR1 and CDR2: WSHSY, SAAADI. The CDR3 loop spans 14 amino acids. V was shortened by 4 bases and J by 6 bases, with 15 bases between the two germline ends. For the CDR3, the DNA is TGCGCCAGCAGTGTGGGGGTTTTGGGCGATGGCTACACCTTC. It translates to CASSVGVLGDGYTF.

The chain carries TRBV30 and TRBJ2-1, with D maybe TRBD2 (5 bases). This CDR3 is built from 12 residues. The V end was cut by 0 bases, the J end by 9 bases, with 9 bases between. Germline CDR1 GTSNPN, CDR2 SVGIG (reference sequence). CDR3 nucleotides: TGTGCCTGGAGTGTCGGGGAGAGTGAGCAGTTCTTC. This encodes CAWSVGESEQFF.

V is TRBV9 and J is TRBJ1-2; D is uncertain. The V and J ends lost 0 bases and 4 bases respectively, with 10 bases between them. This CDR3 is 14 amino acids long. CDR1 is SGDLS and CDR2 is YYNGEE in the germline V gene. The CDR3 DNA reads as TGTGCCAGCAGCGTAGCCGTGGAGGCCTATGGCTACACCTTC. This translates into CASSVAVEAYGYTF.

The CDR3 nucleotides are TGTGCCAGCAGTCAACGACGCGAGGGCACTGAAGCTTTCTTT. As protein: CASSQRREGTEAFF. This rearrangement joins TRBV27 to TRBJ1-1; D not certain. With 5 bases removed from V and 4 bases from J, the gap between germline ends came to 14 bases. From germline, CDR1 is MNHEY and CDR2 SMNVEV (reference sequence). This CDR3 has 14 amino acids.

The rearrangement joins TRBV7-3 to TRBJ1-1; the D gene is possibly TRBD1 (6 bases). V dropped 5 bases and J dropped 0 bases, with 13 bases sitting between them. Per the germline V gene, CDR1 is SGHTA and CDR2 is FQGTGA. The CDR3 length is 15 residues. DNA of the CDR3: TGTGCCAGCAGCAGCCAACAGGGCCTGAACACTGAAGCTTTCTTT. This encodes CASSSQQGLNTEAFF.

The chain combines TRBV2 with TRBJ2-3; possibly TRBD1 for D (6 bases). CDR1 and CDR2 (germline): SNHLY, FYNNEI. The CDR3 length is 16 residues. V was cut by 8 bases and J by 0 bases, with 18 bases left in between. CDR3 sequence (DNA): TGTGCCAGCGTTCCGCAGGGGCCTATTAGCACAGATACGCAGTATTTT. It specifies CASVPQGPISTDTQYF.

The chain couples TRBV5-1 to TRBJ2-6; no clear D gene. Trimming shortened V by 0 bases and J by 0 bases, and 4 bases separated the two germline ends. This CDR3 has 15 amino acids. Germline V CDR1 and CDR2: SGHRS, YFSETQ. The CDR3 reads CASSLEYSGANVLTF. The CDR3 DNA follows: TGCGCCAGCAGCTTGGAATACTCTGGGGCCAACGTCCTGACTTTC.

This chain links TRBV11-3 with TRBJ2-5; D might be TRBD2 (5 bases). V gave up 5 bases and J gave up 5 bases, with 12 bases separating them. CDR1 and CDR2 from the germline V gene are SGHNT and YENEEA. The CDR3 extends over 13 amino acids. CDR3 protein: CASSQRPGETQYF. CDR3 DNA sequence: TGTGCCAGCAGCCAACGCCCGGGGGAGACCCAGTACTTC.

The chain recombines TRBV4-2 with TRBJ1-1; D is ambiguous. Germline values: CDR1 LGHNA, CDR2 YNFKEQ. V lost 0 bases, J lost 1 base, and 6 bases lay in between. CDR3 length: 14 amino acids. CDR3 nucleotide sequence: TGTGCCAGCAGCCAAGATCGAGGGAACACTGAAGCTTTCTTT. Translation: CASSQDRGNTEAFF.

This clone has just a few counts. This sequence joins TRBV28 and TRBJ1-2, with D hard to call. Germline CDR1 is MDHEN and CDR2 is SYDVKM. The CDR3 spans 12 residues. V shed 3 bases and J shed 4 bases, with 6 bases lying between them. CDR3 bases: TGTGCCAGCAGTTTGGGCAGCTATGGCTACACCTTC. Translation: CASSLGSYGYTF.

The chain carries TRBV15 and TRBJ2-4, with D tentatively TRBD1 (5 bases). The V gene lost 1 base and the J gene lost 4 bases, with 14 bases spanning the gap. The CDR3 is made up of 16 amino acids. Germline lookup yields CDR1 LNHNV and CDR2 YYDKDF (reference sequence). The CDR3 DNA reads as TGTGCCACCAGCAGAGGGATCGCAGGGCCAAAAAACATTCAGTACTTC. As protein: CATSRGIAGPKNIQYF.